The 31 T cell receptor beta chains given below trace back to one sample, sequenced in a study of beta chain features in type 1 diabetes. The entirety of the isolated RNA underwent reverse transcription, so expressed TCRB transcripts were sequenced. Method: immunoSEQ multiplex PCR; TCRdb's copy keeps in-frame clones and lacks some. The repertoire holds a few hundred thousand clones, with 11% as singletons. The sample consisted of naive CD4+ T cells from blood. These receptors all come from a woman in her twenties or thirties in good health.

The genes are TRBV7-2 and TRBJ1-2, with D hard to call. In germline, CDR1 is SGHTA, CDR2 FQGNSA. The CDR3 runs to 13 residues. V was cut by 5 bases and J by 8 bases, with 15 bases left in between. In DNA, the CDR3 is TGTGCCAGCAGCGTACTTTACGCGGTCGGCTACACCTTC. Amino acid sequence: CASSVLYAVGYTF.

In its sample, this clone was seen a few times. The J gene is TRBJ2-2, the V gene TRBV9, with TRBD2 identical over 7 bases. The CDR3 has 14 residues. Trimming took 0 bases from V and 6 from J; bases not matched to a gene: 2. The V gene's germline CDR1 is SGDLS and CDR2 YYNGEE. As DNA, the CDR3 is TGTGCCAGCAGCGTAGTGGCGGGAGCCGGGGAGCTGTTTTTT. It encodes CASSVVAGAGELFF.

This clone was recorded a few times. The chain carries TRBV28 and TRBJ2-5, with a tentative D call TRBD2 (5 bases). The V end was cut by 3 bases, the J end by 5 bases, with 10 bases between. CDR1 is MDHEN and CDR2 is SYDVKM in the germline V gene. The CDR3 spans 13 residues. The CDR3: CASSLRVRETQYF. In DNA form, the CDR3 reads TGTGCCAGCAGTTTGCGGGTCAGGGAGACCCAGTACTTC.

In its sample, this clone was seen a few times. The chain links TRBV20-1 to TRBJ2-7; D unclear. Germline V lookup: CDR1 DFQATT, CDR2 SNEGSKA (reference sequence). V dropped 6 bases and J dropped 3 bases, with 9 bases sitting between them. The length of the CDR3 is 11 residues. CDR3 coding DNA: TGCAGTGCCGCCGACTTCTACGAGCAGTACTTC. As protein: CSAADFYEQYF.

The chain joins TRBV18 to TRBJ1-5; D unclear. V lost 6 bases and J 6 bases, leaving 15 bases between the germline ends. Germline CDR1 reads KGHSH; CDR2 reads LQKENI. This CDR3 comprises 14 residues. CDR3 nucleotides: TGTGCCAGCTCCTCCGGGAACCGGGCTCAGCCCCAGCATTTT. Protein: CASSSGNRAQPQHF. Variable domain in full (rest from reference TRBV18 and TRBJ1-5): NAGVMQNPRHLVRRRGQEARLRCSPMKGHSHVYWYRQLPEEGLKFMVYLQKENIIDESGMPKERFSAEFPKEGPSILRIQQVVRGDSAAYFCASSSGNRAQPQHFGDGTRLSIL.

V gene TRBV29-1 combines with J gene TRBJ2-7, with D uncertain. The germline V and J ends were trimmed by 3 bases and 3 bases, with 6 bases remaining between them. The germline CDR1 and CDR2 sequences are SQVTM and ANQGSEA. The CDR3 extends over 11 amino acids. This chain's CDR3 is CSVEASYEQYF. The CDR3 region has the DNA TGCAGCGTTGAGGCCAGCTACGAGCAGTACTTC.

The rearrangement uses TRBV30 and TRBJ2-7, with 10 bases that match TRBD1. With V trimmed by 3 bases and J by 5 bases, 7 bases remained unmatched. The CDR3 is 14 residues long. Germline CDR1 and CDR2: GTSNPN and SVGIG (reference sequence). The chain's CDR3 is CAWRSGQGIDEQYF. CDR3 bases: TGTGCCTGGAGGTCGGGACAGGGGATCGACGAGCAGTACTTC.

This clone was found a few times. The chain couples TRBV2 to TRBJ2-4; 9 nucleotides match TRBD2. V dropped 2 bases and J dropped 8; count of bases not matched to a gene: 4. Germline V gives CDR1 SNHLY, CDR2 FYNNEI. The CDR3 consists of 14 residues. The CDR3 DNA sequence: TGTGCCAGCAGTGAACCCCCTAGCGGGGACATTCAGTACTTC. This sequence encodes CASSEPPSGDIQYF.

This chain connects TRBV18 to TRBJ2-7; tentative D call: TRBD1 (6 bases). Trimming took off 5 bases at V and 0 bases at J, with 11 bases between the two ends. Looked up from germline, CDR1 is KGHSH and CDR2 is LQKENI. The CDR3 is made up of 14 amino acids. The CDR3 coding sequence is TGTGCCAGCTCATCCGACAGGAGCTCCTACGAGCAGTACTTC. It specifies CASSSDRSSYEQYF.

The chain joins TRBV11-2 to TRBJ1-2; no clear D. Germline V gives CDR1 SGHAT, CDR2 FQNNGV. The CDR3 length is 13 residues. Deletions cut 2 bases from V and 8 bases from J, with 12 bases between. The CDR3 reads CASSLLSNTGYTF. CDR3 DNA: TGTGCCAGCAGCTTACTGTCCAACACAGGCTACACCTTC.

This clone came up a few times. V usage is TRBV27 and J usage is TRBJ2-2, with D uncertain. The CDR3 length is 13 residues. The germline gives CDR1 MNHEY, CDR2 SMNVEV (reference sequence). V was pared by 6 bases and J by 1 base, with 6 bases between. The CDR3 bases are TGTGCCAGCAGCCGACAGAACACCGGGGAGCTGTTTTTT. It codes for CASSRQNTGELFF.

The rearrangement links TRBV6-5 to TRBJ2-6; no clear D gene. The CDR3 is 15 residues long. Per germline, CDR1 MNHEY and CDR2 SVGAGI. V lost 1 base, J lost 1 base, and 5 bases lay in between. The CDR3 loop reads CASSYFRSGANVLTF. CDR3 nucleotide sequence: TGTGCCAGCAGTTACTTCAGGTCTGGGGCCAACGTCCTGACTTTC.

CDR3 coding DNA: TGTGCCAGCAACGGAGCCCAGTACGGTGAGCAGTTCTTC. This gives the protein CASNGAQYGEQFF. V is TRBV28 and J is TRBJ2-1; no clear D. V shed 7 bases and J shed 9 bases, with 16 bases lying between them. Per the germline V gene, CDR1 is MDHEN and CDR2 is SYDVKM. This CDR3 spans 13 amino acids.

The chain employs TRBV7-2 and TRBJ2-7; 8 nucleotides match TRBD1. This CDR3 has 14 amino acids. Germline V gives CDR1 SGHTA, CDR2 FQGNSA. The junction had 4 bases not matched to a gene; V was cut back by 4 bases and J by 2 bases. CDR3 loop: CASSWTGTPYEQYF. CDR3 nucleotide sequence: TGTGCCAGCAGCTGGACAGGGACCCCCTACGAGCAGTACTTC.

This clone has a handful of counts. The chain recombines TRBV7-2 with TRBJ2-3, with D maybe TRBD2 (5 bases). The CDR3 runs to 15 residues. The V end was cut by 3 bases, the J end by 3 bases, with 13 bases between. CDR1 is SGHTA and CDR2 is FQGNSA in the germline V gene. CDR3 nucleotides: TGTGCCAGCAGCTTTGGCGGGCTGAAAACAGATACGCAGTATTTT. Translating gives CASSFGGLKTDTQYF.

This clone was seen a handful of times. Relative to the germline gene, one junction end is altered; a read error may explain this. The chain recombines TRBV7-9 with TRBJ1-2; 7 bases agree with TRBD1. Looked up from germline, CDR1 is SEHNR and CDR2 is FQNEAQ (reference sequence). This CDR3 contains 11 residues. CDR3 DNA: TGTGCCAGCAGCACTACCGACAGGGCTATCTTC. Translated, it gives CASSTTDRAIF.

This sequence joins TRBV4-3 and TRBJ1-2; a weak D match, TRBD1 (5 bases). CDR1 is LGHNA, CDR2 YSLEER, per germline. V was shortened by 1 base and J by 8 bases, with 14 bases between the two germline ends. This CDR3 has 14 amino acids. DNA of the CDR3: TGCGCCAGCAGCCAAGTATCCGGGGGGGACGGCTACACCTTC. Amino acids: CASSQVSGGDGYTF.

In its sample, this clone was seen a few times. DNA of the CDR3: TGTGCCAGCAGTTTCCACGGTTTTGACAATGAGCAGTTCTTC. It translates to CASSFHGFDNEQFF. The rearrangement joins TRBV28 to TRBJ2-1; D is unresolved. Germline CDR1 is MDHEN and CDR2 is SYDVKM. The CDR3 spans 14 residues. Trimming left V 3 bases short and J 5 bases short, with 11 bases between.

The chain joins TRBV29-1 to TRBJ2-5, with 8 bases matching TRBD1. Unmatched junction bases numbered 16, after V lost 7 bases and J lost 0 bases. The CDR3 is made up of 17 amino acids. Germline CDR1 SQVTM, CDR2 ANQGSEA. The CDR3 coding sequence is TGCAGCGCCAGACCCAGGGGGCCCCAAACGCACCAAGAGACCCAGTACTTC. Its translation is CSARPRGPQTHQETQYF.

A few counts support this clone. The rearrangement links TRBV19 to TRBJ2-5; 8 bases align to TRBD2. After removal of 8 bases from V and 0 bases from J, the junction contained 2 bases not matched to a gene. In germline, CDR1 is LNHDA, CDR2 SQIVND (reference sequence). The CDR3 contains 13 residues. The CDR3 DNA reads TGTGCCAGTGCGACTAGCGACCAAGAGACCCAGTACTTC. Translation: CASATSDQETQYF.

This clone was counted only a few times. This chain connects TRBV5-1 to TRBJ2-7; 11 bases line up with TRBD1. V was clipped by 4 bases and J by 0 bases; unmatched bases: 3. Germline values: CDR1 SGHRS, CDR2 YFSETQ. The CDR3 covers 15 residues. CDR3 region: CASSPGTGGSYEQYF. DNA for the CDR3: TGCGCCAGCAGCCCCGGGACAGGGGGCTCCTACGAGCAGTACTTC.

In this sample, this clone turned up a few times. This chain uses TRBV11-3 with TRBJ2-5, with D possibly TRBD1 on 6 matching bases. The assigned J gene may be wrong: the sequence end matches TRBJ2-7 better. The CDR3 is 12 amino acids. Germline loops: CDR1 SGHNT, CDR2 YENEEA. CDR3: CASSLTGYEQYF. CDR3 in DNA: TGTGCCAGCAGCCTGACAGGATACGAGCAGTACTTC.

This clone was counted a few times. The genes are TRBV10-3 and TRBJ2-1; 13 positions agree with TRBD2. The ends lost 6 bases at V and 8 bases at J; junction bases unmatched: 4. The germline CDR1 and CDR2 sequences are ENHRY and SYGVKD. This CDR3 contains 14 residues. The CDR3 sequence is CAIRDGLAGDEQFF. CDR3 in DNA: TGTGCCATCAGAGACGGACTAGCGGGAGATGAGCAGTTCTTC.

The J gene is TRBJ2-3, the V gene TRBV7-3; D gene uncertain. Trimming took off 0 bases at V and 4 bases at J, with 5 bases between the two ends. The germline gives CDR1 SGHTA, CDR2 FQGTGA. This CDR3 region has 13 residues. CDR3 region: CASSLTLADTQYF. The CDR3 DNA follows: TGTGCCAGCAGCTTAACGTTAGCAGATACGCAGTATTTT.

This clone was counted between two and nine times. The chain carries TRBV19 and TRBJ2-2; D gene unclear. Trimming cost V 1 base and J 2 bases, with 8 bases left between them. Germline lookup yields CDR1 LNHDA and CDR2 SQIVND (reference sequence). The CDR3 contains 15 residues. The CDR3 is CASSIVWANTGELFF. The CDR3 DNA reads as TGTGCCAGTAGTATAGTTTGGGCCAACACCGGGGAGCTGTTTTTT. Full variable domain (outside the CDR3, taken from reference TRBV19 and TRBJ2-2): DGGITQSPKYLFRKEGQNVTLSCEQNLNHDAMYWYRQDPGQGLRLIYYSQIVNDFQKGDIAEGYSVSREKKESFPLTVTSAQKNPTAFYLCASSIVWANTGELFFGEGSRLTVL.

This clone was seen a handful of times. This rearrangement joins TRBV5-1 to TRBJ2-1, with D tentatively TRBD1 (5 bases). CDR3 length equals 15 residues. The germline V gene has CDR1 SGHRS and CDR2 YFSETQ. V gave up 1 base and J gave up 2 bases, with 10 bases separating them. CDR3 coding DNA: TGCGCCAGCAGCTTGATACTGGACACCTACAATGAGCAGTTCTTC. Its protein is CASSLILDTYNEQFF.

This clone was observed a handful of times. This rearrangement joins TRBV25-1 to TRBJ2-3, with unresolved D. CDR1 MGHDK and CDR2 SYGVNS come from the germline V gene. V lost 4 bases, J lost 4 bases, and 3 bases lay in between. This CDR3 contains 11 residues. This chain's CDR3 is CASSAADTQYF. CDR3 coding DNA: TGTGCCAGCAGTGCAGCAGATACGCAGTATTTT.

This clone has just a few counts. Additional DNA sequences in this sample encode the identical CDR3. The chain combines TRBV2 with TRBJ2-1; D possibly corresponds to TRBD2 (6 bases). The ends were cut back, 6 bases at V and 0 bases at J, with 12 bases in the middle. Germline-derived CDR1 and CDR2 are SNHLY and FYNNEI. CDR3 length: 15 residues. The DNA of the CDR3 is TGTGCCAGCAGAAAGGAGGGCGGCTCCTACAATGAGCAGTTCTTC. Translating it yields CASRKEGGSYNEQFF.

The chain uses TRBV15 and TRBJ2-1; TRBD2 matches 7 bases. Trimming took 4 bases from V and 8 from J; bases not matched to a gene: 14. The CDR3 spans 16 residues. Germline V lookup: CDR1 LNHNV, CDR2 YYDKDF (reference sequence). The CDR3 reads CATSIWRVGGSYEQFF. CDR3 sequence (DNA): TGTGCCACCAGCATATGGAGGGTCGGGGGGAGCTATGAGCAGTTCTTC.

This clone appeared a few times. V and J are TRBV5-1 and TRBJ2-3; TRBD2 matches at 13 bases. The CDR3 spans 16 residues. V was clipped by 3 bases and J by 0 bases; unmatched bases: 1. CDR1 and CDR2 (germline): SGHRS, YFSETQ. CDR3: CASSWTSGSSTDTQYF. The DNA for the CDR3 is TGCGCCAGCAGCTGGACTAGCGGGAGCAGCACAGATACGCAGTATTTT.

CDR3 loop: CASRDRYEQYF. The CDR3 nucleotides are TGTGCCAGTCGGGACAGGTACGAGCAGTACTTC. J is TRBJ2-7 and V is TRBV19, with 8 bases that match TRBD1. The germline V gene has CDR1 LNHDA and CDR2 SQIVND (reference sequence). The CDR3 spans 11 residues. J gave up 4 bases and V 8 bases, and 1 base lay outside the gene matches. The whole variable domain, filled in from reference TRBV19 and TRBJ2-7, reads DGGITQSPKYLFRKEGQNVTLSCEQNLNHDAMYWYRQDPGQGLRLIYYSQIVNDFQKGDIAEGYSVSREKKESFPLTVTSAQKNPTAFYLCASRDRYEQYFGPGTRLTVT.